This T cell receptor beta chain is from a study of blood T cell repertoires in COVID-19. At the level of the study: Both acute and convalescent COVID-19 samples were obtained from the United States, Italy and Spain.

Participant reports of clinical history set cohort assignment. Clones were read by immunoSEQ multiplex PCR, and TCRdb kept only the in-frame ones, dropping some. Counted here are fewer than 300,000 clones, 88% occurring once; the ten biggest clones make up roughly 1.2%. Trimming left V 0 bases short and J 8 bases short, with 13 bases between. Germline loops: CDR1 GTSNPN, CDR2 SVGIG (reference sequence). The CDR3 contains 14 residues. This receptor was identified in a middle-aged woman with acute COVID-19. The sequenced sample was PBMCs or T cells enriched from blood (not recorded which). This chain links TRBV30 with TRBJ1-4; TRBD1 might be the D (5 bases). The CDR3 bases are TGTGCCTGGAGTGTACAGTGGGGGGTAGAAAAACTGTTTTTT. Its protein is CAWSVQWGVEKLFF.